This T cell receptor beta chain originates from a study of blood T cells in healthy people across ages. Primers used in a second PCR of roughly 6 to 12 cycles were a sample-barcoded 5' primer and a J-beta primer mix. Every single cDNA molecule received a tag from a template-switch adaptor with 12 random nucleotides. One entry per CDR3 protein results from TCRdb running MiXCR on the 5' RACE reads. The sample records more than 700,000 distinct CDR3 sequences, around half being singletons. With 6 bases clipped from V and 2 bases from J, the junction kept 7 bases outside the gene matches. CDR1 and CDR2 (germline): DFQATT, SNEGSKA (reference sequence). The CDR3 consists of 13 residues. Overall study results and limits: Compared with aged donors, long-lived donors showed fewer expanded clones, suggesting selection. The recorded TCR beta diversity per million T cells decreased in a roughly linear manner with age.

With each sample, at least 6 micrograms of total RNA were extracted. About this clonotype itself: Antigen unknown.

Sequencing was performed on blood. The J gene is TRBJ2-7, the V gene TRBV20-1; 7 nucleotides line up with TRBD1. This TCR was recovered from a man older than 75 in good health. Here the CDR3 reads CSAADRAPYEQYF. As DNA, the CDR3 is TGCAGTGCAGCTGACAGGGCCCCCTACGAGCAGTACTTC.